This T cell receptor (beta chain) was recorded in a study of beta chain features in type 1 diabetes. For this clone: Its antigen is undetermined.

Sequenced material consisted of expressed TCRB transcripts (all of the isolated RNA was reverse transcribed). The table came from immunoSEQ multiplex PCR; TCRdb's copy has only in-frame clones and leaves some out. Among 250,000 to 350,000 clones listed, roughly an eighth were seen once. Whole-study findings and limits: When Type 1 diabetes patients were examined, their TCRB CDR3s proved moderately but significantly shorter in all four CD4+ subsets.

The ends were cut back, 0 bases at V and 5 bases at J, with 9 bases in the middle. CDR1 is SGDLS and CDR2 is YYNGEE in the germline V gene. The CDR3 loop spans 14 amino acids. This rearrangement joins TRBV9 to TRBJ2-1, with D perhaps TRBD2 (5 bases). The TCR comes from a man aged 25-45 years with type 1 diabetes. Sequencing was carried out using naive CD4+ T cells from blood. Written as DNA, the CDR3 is TGTGCCAGCAGCGTAGGGGCTAGCAACAATGAGCAGTTCTTC. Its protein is CASSVGASNNEQFF.